This section outlines one TCR beta chain sequence together with its context. As yet, its antigen is unknown. V dropped 4 bases and J dropped 7 bases, with 9 bases sitting between them. CDR3 size: 11 residues. CDR1 and CDR2 (germline): SGHKS, YYEKEE (reference sequence). Library preparation for TCR beta used quantitative 5'-RACE with molecular barcodes. MiXCR, run by TCRdb on the 5' RACE reads, gives a single entry per CDR3 protein. The sample includes 250,000 or so distinct CDR3 sequences, roughly 18% of them seen just once. This specimen comes from a study of CD8 T cells in ankylosing spondylitis. Findings and limits, study-wide: As reported, disease-linked clones showed significant enrichment in matched ankylosing spondylitis synovial fluid. Clones linked to disease, bearing a CD8+ phenotype, were relatively rare in peripheral blood.

Sequenced: blood, either unsorted or a sorted T cell fraction (not recorded which). The V call is TRBV5-5, the J call TRBJ2-7; TRBD1 might be the D (5 bases). The TCR comes from a male donor with ankylosing spondylitis or in good health (not recorded which). The chain's CDR3 is CASSPGAEQYF. DNA of the CDR3: TGTGCCAGCAGCCCTGGGGCAGAGCAGTACTTC.